Below, 10 T cell receptor beta chains from the same sample are listed, as sequenced in a study of beta chain features in type 1 diabetes. Every bit of the isolated RNA underwent reverse transcription, so sequencing read expressed TCRB transcripts. TCRdb keeps only in-frame clones here, not all; method: immunoSEQ multiplex PCR. The sample holds about half a million clones, 25% to 35% seen once. Sequences were obtained from naive CD4+ T cells from blood. The origin of the receptors is a young man in good health.

The chain combines TRBV6-6 with TRBJ2-7, with 8 bases fitting TRBD2. The CDR3 runs to 16 residues. The V and J ends lost 5 bases and 1 base, in that order; junction bases with no gene match: 10. The germline CDR1 and CDR2 sequences are MNHNY and SVGAGI (reference sequence). The CDR3 region has the DNA TGTGCCAGCAGTCAACCTGGTACTAGCGGATCCTACGAGCAGTACTTC. Protein product: CASSQPGTSGSYEQYF.

The genes are TRBV4-1 and TRBJ2-6; maybe TRBD1 (6 bases). CDR1 and CDR2 (germline): MGHRA, YSYEKL. Trimming shortened V by 0 bases and J by 2 bases, and 17 bases separated the two germline ends. This CDR3 spans 19 amino acids. The CDR3 DNA sequence: TGCGCCAGCAGCCAAGAGTTGGGCAGGGGAACTACTGGGGCCAACGTCCTGACTTTC. Amino acid sequence: CASSQELGRGTTGANVLTF.

This clone came up a few times. V gene TRBV7-9 combines with J gene TRBJ2-3; D gene unclear. This CDR3 comprises 13 residues. V lost 4 bases and J lost 1, with 6 bases in between. Germline CDR1 reads SEHNR; CDR2 reads FQNEAQ (reference sequence). CDR3 loop: CASSWKGTDTQYF. The CDR3 DNA reads TGTGCCAGCAGCTGGAAGGGCACAGATACGCAGTATTTT.

This clone came up a few times. The chain is built from TRBV7-9 and TRBJ2-7; D gene ambiguous. CDR1 SEHNR and CDR2 FQNEAQ come from the germline V gene (reference sequence). Trimming pared 5 bases from V and 4 bases from J, leaving 18 bases between. The CDR3 extends over 15 amino acids. CDR3 loop: CASSASGFVPYEQYF. CDR3 nucleotide sequence: TGTGCCAGCAGCGCCTCCGGGTTCGTTCCTTACGAGCAGTACTTC.

This clone was observed a handful of times. The gene calls are TRBV18 and TRBJ2-3; TRBD2 matches 13 bases. CDR1 is KGHSH and CDR2 is LQKENI in the germline V gene. This CDR3 is 16 amino acids long. The ends lost 4 bases at V and 4 bases at J; junction bases unmatched: 5. CDR3 in amino acids: CASSRLAGGPADTQYF. CDR3 nucleotide sequence: TGTGCCAGCTCACGACTAGCGGGAGGCCCCGCAGATACGCAGTATTTT.

This clone was recorded a few times. The V and J genes are TRBV5-6 and TRBJ2-5, with 9 bases identical to TRBD2. Losses at the gene ends were 1 base for V and 7 bases for J; bases not matched to a gene: 11. Germline V gene sequence: CDR1 SGHDT, CDR2 YYEEEE. The CDR3 has 16 residues. CDR3 DNA: TGTGCCAGCAGCTTGCTAGCGGGGAGAACCCGGGTGACCCAGTACTTC. Translated, it gives CASSLLAGRTRVTQYF. Full variable domain (missing parts from reference TRBV5-6 and TRBJ2-5): DAGVTQSPTHLIKTRGQQVTLRCSPKSGHDTVSWYQQALGQGPQFIFQYYEEEERQRGNFPDRFSGHQFPNYSSELNVNALLLGDSALYLCASSLLAGRTRVTQYFGPGTRLLVL.

This chain joins TRBV29-1 and TRBJ2-2; TRBD2 might be the D (5 bases). V was shortened by 6 bases and J by 0 bases, with 14 bases between the two germline ends. This CDR3 region has 15 residues. Germline CDR1 is SQVTM and CDR2 is ANQGSEA. CDR3 bases: TGCAGCGTCCTTCGAGAGGGAACGAACACCGGGGAGCTGTTTTTT. It yields the protein CSVLREGTNTGELFF.

This clone occurred a few times. The chain couples TRBV9 to TRBJ2-5; 9 bases agree with TRBD1. This CDR3 comprises 14 residues. Germline V gene data show CDR1 as SGDLS and CDR2 as YYNGEE. V lost 4 bases to trimming and J lost 4 bases; unmatched junction nucleotides: 5. The CDR3 sequence: CASSSRTGAETQYF. In DNA, the CDR3 is TGTGCCAGCAGCTCCCGGACAGGGGCAGAGACCCAGTACTTC.

The table lists this clone with a few counts. The chain combines TRBV5-1 with TRBJ2-7, with TRBD2 identical over 9 bases. This CDR3 has 16 residues. V trimming: 0 bases; J trimming: 7 bases; junction bases outside the gene matches: 11. Germline assignment: CDR1 SGHRS and CDR2 YFSETQ. In DNA form, the CDR3 reads TGCGCCAGCAGCTTGGCCGCGGGAGGGCCCTCGTGGGAGCAGTACTTC. Translation: CASSLAAGGPSWEQYF.

The chain links TRBV13 to TRBJ2-1, with a weak D call TRBD2 (6 bases). V gave up 2 bases and J gave up 6 bases, with 17 bases separating them. The length of the CDR3 is 16 residues. The germline CDR1 and CDR2 sequences are PRHDT and FYEKMQ (reference sequence). CDR3 residues: CASSLILAPLANEQFF. DNA for the CDR3: TGTGCCAGCAGCTTAATCCTAGCGCCTTTGGCCAATGAGCAGTTCTTC.